The T cell receptor beta chain described here comes from a study of blood T cell repertoires in COVID-19 (dated by TCRdb to the early 2020s). Study-level background: The collaborator samples originated in the United States, Italy and Spain and spanned the acute and convalescent phases of COVID-19. The prospective study material was composed of cDNA or gDNA derived from T cells, B-cell-depleted T cells, or PBMCs. Subjects who had been exposed to COVID-19, were actively infected with it, or had recovered from it provided the deeply sampled blood TCRbeta repertoires that made up the dataset. The repertoires were released in a freely available public database meant as a resource for research on the immune response to SARS-CoV-2. Samples were obtained from the ongoing ImmuneRACE study (first 160 participants) and from some 1,300 subjects provided by 6 global collaborators. A de-identified subject ID, COVID-19 status, age in years and sex were almost always included in the sample metadata. HLA class I and class II types, where available, came from metadata supplied by the sample provider rather than from assay-based typing.

The collaborating institutions used their own protocols to collect whole blood in K2EDTA tubes. For TCRbeta analysis, collaborators shipped samples as frozen whole blood, isolated PBMCs, or DNA extracted from either of those sample types. As to this clone: Its antigen has not been determined. There are no base qualities to consult, and no much larger clone falls within one base.

General conclusions and limits of the study: How much clinical and demographic metadata was included differed by source and by participant, and the metadata was provided uncurated.

TCRbeta CDR3 regions were amplified from genomic DNA by means of the immunoSEQ Assay, a bias-controlled multiplex PCR. Processing in the source paper ran as follows. Within the assay, amplification of reference gene primers was used to estimate how many nucleated cells each sample contained. Sequence reads were collapsed and filtered to measure the absolute abundance of every unique TCRbeta CDR3 rearrangement. For each sample, productive Simpson clonality was calculated as the square root of Simpson's diversity index over productive rearrangements. TCRdb stores this immuneACCESS table with in-frame sequences only. Part of the clones is absent; in the studies checked, under half of the shortfall reflects unresolved V genes, and no reason is known for the rest. The DNA was the basis for D and trimming; V, J and clone size are from that table. The sample contains tens of thousands of clones, roughly 80% of them found a single time. The ten top clones hold 5.3% of the sample.

The germline V gene supplies CDR1 SGHRS and CDR2 YFSETQ. The CDR3, cysteine through phenylalanine, is 15 amino acids long. CDR3 DNA only is kept here, 45 bases in frame from base 1. V drops 1 base and J drops 8 bases, leaving 15 bases in between. The rearranged chain carries TRBV5-1 and TRBJ1-4; the D gene is perhaps TRBD1, on 5 matching bases. This TCR came from an older man with acute or convalescent COVID-19. The material sequenced was peripheral blood. The DNA reads as follows: TGCGCCAGCAGCTTGTCTGGAGGGGAGAGCGAAAAACTGTTTTTT. It codes for CASSLSGGESEKLFF.